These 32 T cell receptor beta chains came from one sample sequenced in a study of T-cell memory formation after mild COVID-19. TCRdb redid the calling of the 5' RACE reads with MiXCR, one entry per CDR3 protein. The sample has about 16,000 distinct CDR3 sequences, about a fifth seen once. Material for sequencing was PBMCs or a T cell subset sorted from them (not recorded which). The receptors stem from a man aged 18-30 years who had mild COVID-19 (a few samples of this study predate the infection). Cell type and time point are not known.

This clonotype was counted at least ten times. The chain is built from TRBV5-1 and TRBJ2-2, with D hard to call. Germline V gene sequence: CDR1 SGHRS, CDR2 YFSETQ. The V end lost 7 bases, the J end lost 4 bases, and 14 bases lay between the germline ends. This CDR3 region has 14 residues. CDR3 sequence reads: CASSSLAVTGELFF. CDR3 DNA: TGCGCCAGCTCTTCTTTGGCCGTCACCGGGGAGCTGTTTTTT.

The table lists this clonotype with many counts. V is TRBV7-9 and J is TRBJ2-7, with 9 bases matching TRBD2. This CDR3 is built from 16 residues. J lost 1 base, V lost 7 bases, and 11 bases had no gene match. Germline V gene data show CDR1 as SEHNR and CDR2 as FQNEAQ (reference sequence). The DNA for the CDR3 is TGTGCCAGCACAGATCCCGGGACTAGCATTTCCTACGAGCAGTACTTC. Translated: CASTDPGTSISYEQYF.

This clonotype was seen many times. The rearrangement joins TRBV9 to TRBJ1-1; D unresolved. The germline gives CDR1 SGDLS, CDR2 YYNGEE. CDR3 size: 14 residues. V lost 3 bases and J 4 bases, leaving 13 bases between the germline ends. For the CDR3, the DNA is TGTGCCAGCAGCGCTCAGGAGAGATCCACTGAAGCTTTCTTT. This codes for CASSAQERSTEAFF.

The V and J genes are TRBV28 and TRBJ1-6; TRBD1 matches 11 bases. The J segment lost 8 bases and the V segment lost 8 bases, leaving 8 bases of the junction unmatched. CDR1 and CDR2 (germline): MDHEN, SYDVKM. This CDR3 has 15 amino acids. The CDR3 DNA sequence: TGTGCCAGCTTAACTCGGGACAGGGGGGATTCACCCCTCCACTTT. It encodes CASLTRDRGDSPLHF.

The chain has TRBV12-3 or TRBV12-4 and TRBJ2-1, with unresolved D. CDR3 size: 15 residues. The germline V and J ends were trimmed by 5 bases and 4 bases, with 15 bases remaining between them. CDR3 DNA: TGTGCCAGCAGTCTCCCCCCGTGGCGTTACAATGAGCAGTTCTTC. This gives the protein CASSLPPWRYNEQFF.

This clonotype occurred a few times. Here the CDR3 DNA reads TGCAGCGTTTGGGGGGGGGCAAGCGATACGCAGTATTTT. Encoded protein: CSVWGGASDTQYF. This chain links TRBV29-1 with TRBJ2-3, with TRBD2 as a possible D gene (7 bases). Per the germline V gene, CDR1 is SQVTM and CDR2 is ANQGSEA. V lost 5 bases and J lost 6, with 15 bases in between. This CDR3 has 13 residues.

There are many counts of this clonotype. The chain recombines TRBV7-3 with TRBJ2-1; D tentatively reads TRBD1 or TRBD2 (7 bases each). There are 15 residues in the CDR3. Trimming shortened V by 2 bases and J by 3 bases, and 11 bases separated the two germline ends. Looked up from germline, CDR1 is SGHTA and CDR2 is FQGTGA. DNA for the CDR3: TGTGCCAGCAGCTTAGCAGGGGGGGTCTACAATGAGCAGTTCTTC. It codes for CASSLAGGVYNEQFF.

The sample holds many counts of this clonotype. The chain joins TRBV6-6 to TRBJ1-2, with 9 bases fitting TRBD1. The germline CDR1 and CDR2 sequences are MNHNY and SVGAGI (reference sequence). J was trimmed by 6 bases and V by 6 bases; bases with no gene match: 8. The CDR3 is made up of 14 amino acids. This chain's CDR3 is CASSGTGMGNGYTF. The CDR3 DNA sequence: TGTGCCAGCAGCGGGACAGGGATGGGTAATGGCTACACCTTC.

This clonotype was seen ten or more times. As DNA, the CDR3 is TGTGCCAGCTCGAGGGGGCTCGTGAACACTGAAGCTTTCTTT. Its protein is CASSRGLVNTEAFF. The chain recombines TRBV12-3 or TRBV12-4 with TRBJ1-1, with 7 positions matching TRBD1. There are 14 residues in the CDR3. V was clipped by 8 bases and J by 0 bases; unmatched bases: 6.

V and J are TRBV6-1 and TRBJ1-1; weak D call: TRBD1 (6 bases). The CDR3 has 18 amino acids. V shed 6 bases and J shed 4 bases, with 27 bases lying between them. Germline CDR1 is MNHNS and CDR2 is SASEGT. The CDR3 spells CASSSYGGVSKGVTEAFF. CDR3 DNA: TGTGCCAGCAGCAGTTACGGGGGTGTTTCCAAGGGGGTCACTGAAGCTTTCTTT.

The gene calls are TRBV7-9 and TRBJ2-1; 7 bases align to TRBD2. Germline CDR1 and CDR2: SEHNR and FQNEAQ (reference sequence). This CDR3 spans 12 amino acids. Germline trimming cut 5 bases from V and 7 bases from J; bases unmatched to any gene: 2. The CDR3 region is CASSPGGNEQFF. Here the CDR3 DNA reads TGTGCCAGCAGCCCCGGGGGGAATGAGCAGTTCTTC.

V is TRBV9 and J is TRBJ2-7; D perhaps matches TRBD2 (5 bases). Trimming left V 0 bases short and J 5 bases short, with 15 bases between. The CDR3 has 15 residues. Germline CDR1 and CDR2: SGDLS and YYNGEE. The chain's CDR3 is CASSVGGSSLHEQYF. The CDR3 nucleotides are TGTGCCAGCAGCGTAGGAGGGTCCTCCCTCCACGAGCAGTACTTC.

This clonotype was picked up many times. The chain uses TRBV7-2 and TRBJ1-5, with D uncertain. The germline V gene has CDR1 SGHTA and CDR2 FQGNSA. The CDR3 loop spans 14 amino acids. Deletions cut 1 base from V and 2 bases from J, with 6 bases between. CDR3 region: CASSLVVGNQPQHF. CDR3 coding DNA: TGTGCCAGCAGCTTAGTCGTGGGCAATCAGCCCCAGCATTTT.

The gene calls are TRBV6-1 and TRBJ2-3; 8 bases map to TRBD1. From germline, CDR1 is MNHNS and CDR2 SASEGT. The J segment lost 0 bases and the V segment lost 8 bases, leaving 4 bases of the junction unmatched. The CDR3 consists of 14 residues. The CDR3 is CASGYRGSTDTQYF. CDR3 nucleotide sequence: TGTGCCAGCGGATACAGGGGGAGCACAGATACGCAGTATTTT.

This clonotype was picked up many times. This CDR3 reads CSAPSPSEQFF. The CDR3, as DNA: TGCAGTGCCCCATCCCCGAGTGAGCAGTTCTTC. The chain links TRBV20-1 to TRBJ2-1; D not resolved. CDR3 length equals 11 residues. V was pared by 6 bases and J by 9 bases, with 12 bases between. CDR1 and CDR2 from the germline V gene are DFQATT and SNEGSKA (reference sequence).

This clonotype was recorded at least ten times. Here the CDR3 reads CASSHELTATFSNQPQHF. CDR3 coding DNA: TGTGCCAGCAGCCACGAGCTGACAGCTACCTTTAGCAATCAGCCCCAGCATTTT. J is TRBJ1-5 and V is TRBV6-2 or TRBV6-3; tentative D call: TRBD1 (5 bases). Germline CDR1 and CDR2: MNHEY and SVGEGT. V dropped 6 bases and J dropped 0 bases, with 21 bases sitting between them. The CDR3 is 18 amino acids.

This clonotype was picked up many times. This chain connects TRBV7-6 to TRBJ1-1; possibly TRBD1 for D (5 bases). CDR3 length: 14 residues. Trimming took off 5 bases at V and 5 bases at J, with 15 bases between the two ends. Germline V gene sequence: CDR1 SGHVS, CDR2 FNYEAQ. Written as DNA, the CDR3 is TGTGCCAGCAGCCCTTATATTGAGGGGACTGAAGCTTTCTTT. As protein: CASSPYIEGTEAFF.

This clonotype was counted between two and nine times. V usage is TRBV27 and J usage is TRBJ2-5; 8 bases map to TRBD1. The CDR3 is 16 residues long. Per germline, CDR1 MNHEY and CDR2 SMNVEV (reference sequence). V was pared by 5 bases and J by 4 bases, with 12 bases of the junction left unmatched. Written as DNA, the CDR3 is TGTGCCAGCAGTGGCTACCCACAGGGGGGTAGAGAGACCCAGTACTTC. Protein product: CASSGYPQGGRETQYF.

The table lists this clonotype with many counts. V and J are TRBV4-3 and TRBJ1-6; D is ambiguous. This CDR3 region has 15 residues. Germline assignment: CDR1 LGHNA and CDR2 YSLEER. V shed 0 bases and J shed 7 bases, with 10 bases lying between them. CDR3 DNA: TGCGCCAGCAGCCAAGATCCAGGCTGGAATTCACCCCTCCACTTT. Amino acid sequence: CASSQDPGWNSPLHF.

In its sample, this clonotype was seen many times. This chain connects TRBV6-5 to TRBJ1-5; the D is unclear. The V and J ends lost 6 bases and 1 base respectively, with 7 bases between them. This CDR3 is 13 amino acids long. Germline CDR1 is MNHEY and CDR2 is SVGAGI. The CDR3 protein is CASSFMSNQPQHF. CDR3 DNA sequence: TGTGCCAGCAGCTTCATGAGCAATCAGCCCCAGCATTTT.

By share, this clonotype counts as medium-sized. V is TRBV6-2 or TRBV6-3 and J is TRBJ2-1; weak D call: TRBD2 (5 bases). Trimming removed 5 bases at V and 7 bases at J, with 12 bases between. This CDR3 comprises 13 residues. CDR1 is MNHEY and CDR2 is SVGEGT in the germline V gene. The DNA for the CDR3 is TGTGCCAGCAGTACGGGCCGAGGGAATGAGCAGTTCTTC. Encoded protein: CASSTGRGNEQFF.

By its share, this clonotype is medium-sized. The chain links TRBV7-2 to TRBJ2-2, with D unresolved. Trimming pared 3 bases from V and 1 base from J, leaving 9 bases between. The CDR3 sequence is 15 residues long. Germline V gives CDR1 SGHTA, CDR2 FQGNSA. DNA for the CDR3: TGTGCCAGCAGCTTGTCGCTGGGGAACACCGGGGAGCTGTTTTTT. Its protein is CASSLSLGNTGELFF.

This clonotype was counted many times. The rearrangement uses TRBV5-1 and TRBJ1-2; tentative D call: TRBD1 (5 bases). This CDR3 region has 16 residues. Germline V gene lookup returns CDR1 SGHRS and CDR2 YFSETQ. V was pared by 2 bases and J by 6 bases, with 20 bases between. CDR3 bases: TGCGCCAGCAGCTTCCATGGGGGTTTTGACTGGGATGGCTACACCTTC. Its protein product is CASSFHGGFDWDGYTF.

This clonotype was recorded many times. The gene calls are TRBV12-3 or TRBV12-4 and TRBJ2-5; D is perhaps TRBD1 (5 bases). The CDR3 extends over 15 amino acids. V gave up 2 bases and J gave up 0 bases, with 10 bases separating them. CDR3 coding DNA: TGTGCCAGCAGTTTACAAGGGGCTTACCAAGAGACCCAGTACTTC. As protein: CASSLQGAYQETQYF.

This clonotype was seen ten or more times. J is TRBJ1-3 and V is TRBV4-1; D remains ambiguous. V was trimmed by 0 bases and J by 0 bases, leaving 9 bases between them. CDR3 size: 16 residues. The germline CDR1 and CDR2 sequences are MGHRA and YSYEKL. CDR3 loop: CASSQDWSLSGNTIYF. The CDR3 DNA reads TGCGCCAGCAGCCAAGATTGGAGTCTCTCTGGAAACACCATATATTTT.

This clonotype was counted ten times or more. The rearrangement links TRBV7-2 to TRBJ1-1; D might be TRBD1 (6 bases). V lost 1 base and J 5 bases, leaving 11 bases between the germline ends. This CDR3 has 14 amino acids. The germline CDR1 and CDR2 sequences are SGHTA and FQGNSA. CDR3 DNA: TGTGCCAGCAGCTTAGGGGGGCTGCGGACTGAAGCTTTCTTT. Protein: CASSLGGLRTEAFF.

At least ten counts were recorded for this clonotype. The CDR3, as DNA: TGTGCCATCAGTAGTTCCCCGGGGCCTTTTGCCTACGAGCAGTACTTC. Translating gives CAISSSPGPFAYEQYF. J is TRBJ2-7 and V is TRBV10-3; D is possibly TRBD1 or TRBD2 (5 bases each). CDR3 length: 16 amino acids. Deletions cut 5 bases from V and 2 bases from J, with 19 bases between. Germline V CDR1 and CDR2: ENHRY, SYGVKD.

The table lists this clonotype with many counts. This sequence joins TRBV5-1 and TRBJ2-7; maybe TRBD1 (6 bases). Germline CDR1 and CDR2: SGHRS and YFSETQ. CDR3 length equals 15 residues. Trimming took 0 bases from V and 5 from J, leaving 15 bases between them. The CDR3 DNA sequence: TGCGCCAGCAGCTTGGAAGGGACAAAAGGGCACGAGCAGTACTTC. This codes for CASSLEGTKGHEQYF.

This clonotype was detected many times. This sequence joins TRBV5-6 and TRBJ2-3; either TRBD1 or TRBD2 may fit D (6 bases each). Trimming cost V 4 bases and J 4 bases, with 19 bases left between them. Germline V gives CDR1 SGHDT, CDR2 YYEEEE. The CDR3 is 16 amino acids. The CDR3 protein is CASSPGWGAAPDTQYF. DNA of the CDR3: TGTGCCAGCAGCCCTGGTTGGGGGGCCGCCCCAGATACGCAGTATTTT.

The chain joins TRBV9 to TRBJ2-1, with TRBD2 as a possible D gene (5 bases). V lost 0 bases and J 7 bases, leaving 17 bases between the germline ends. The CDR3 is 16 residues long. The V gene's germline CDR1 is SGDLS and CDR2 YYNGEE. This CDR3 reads CASSVDQAVAGNEQFF. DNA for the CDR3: TGTGCCAGCAGCGTAGATCAAGCGGTTGCCGGAAATGAGCAGTTCTTC.

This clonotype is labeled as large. The CDR3 region is CASSFTGSSNQPQHF. DNA of the CDR3: TGCGCCAGCAGCTTTACAGGCTCGAGCAATCAGCCCCAGCATTTT. The chain uses TRBV5-1 and TRBJ1-5, with D possibly TRBD1 on 5 matching bases. The CDR3 consists of 15 residues. Trimming removed 2 bases from V and 1 base from J, with 10 bases in between. Germline CDR1 and CDR2: SGHRS and YFSETQ.

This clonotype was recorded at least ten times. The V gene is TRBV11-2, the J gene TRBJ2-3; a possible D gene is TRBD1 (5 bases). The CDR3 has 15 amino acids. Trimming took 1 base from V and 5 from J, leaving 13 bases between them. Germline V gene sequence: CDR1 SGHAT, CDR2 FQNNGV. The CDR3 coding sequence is TGTGCCAGCAGCTTAGGGCCAGGGAAGGGAGATACGCAGTATTTT. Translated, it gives CASSLGPGKGDTQYF.